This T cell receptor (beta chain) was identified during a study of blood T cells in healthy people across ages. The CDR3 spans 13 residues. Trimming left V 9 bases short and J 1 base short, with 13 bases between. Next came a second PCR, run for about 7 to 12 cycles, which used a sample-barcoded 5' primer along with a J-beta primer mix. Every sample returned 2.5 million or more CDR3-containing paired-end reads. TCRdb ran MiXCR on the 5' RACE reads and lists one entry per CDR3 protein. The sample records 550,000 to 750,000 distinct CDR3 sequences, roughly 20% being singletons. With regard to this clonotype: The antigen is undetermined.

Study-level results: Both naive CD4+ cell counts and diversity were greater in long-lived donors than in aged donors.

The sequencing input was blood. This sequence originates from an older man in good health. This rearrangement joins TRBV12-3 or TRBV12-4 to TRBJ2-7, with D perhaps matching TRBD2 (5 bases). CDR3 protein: CASRRPRSYEQYF. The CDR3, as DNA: TGTGCCAGTCGGAGGCCTAGATCCTACGAGCAGTACTTC.